This entry describes one TCR beta chain. Trimming pared 0 bases from V and 10 bases from J, leaving 15 bases between. The CDR3 runs to 15 residues. The V gene's germline CDR1 is LGHNA and CDR2 YSLEER. The data were produced by immunoSEQ multiplex PCR, yet TCRdb's version contains in-frame clones alone and is incomplete. The table lists 150,000 to 200,000 clones, 90% to 95% of them singletons. The data stem from a study of T cell responses to AZD1222 COVID-19 vaccine. The V gene is TRBV4-3, the J gene TRBJ1-4, with D hard to call. This TCR was sampled from an adult who received the AZD1222 COVID-19 vaccine. Sequenced material: peripheral blood, taken 28 days after the second AZD1222 dose. CDR3 DNA: TGCGCCAGCAGCCAAGATCGGTTCGACCTCGGAAAACTGTTTTTT. Protein sequence: CASSQDRFDLGKLFF.